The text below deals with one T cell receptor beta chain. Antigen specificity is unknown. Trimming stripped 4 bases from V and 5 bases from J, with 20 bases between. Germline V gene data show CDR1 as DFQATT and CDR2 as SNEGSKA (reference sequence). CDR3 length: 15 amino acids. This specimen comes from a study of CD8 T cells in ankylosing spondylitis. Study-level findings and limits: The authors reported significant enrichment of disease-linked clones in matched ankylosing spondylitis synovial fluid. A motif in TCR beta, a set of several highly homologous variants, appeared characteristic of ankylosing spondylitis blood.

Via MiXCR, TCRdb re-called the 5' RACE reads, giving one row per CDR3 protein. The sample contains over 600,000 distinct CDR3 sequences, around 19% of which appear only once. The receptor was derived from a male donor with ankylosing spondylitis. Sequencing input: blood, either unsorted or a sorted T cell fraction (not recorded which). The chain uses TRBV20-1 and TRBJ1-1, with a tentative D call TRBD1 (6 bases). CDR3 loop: CSAKTLQGKGTEAFF. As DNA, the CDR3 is TGCAGTGCTAAAACTTTACAGGGAAAGGGAACTGAAGCTTTCTTT.